A single sample gave rise to the 26 T cell receptor beta chains below, sequenced in a study of spatial heterogeneity in lung cancer. Their antigen targets remain unknown. TCRdb itself ran the 5' RACE reads through MiXCR, one entry per CDR3 protein. The sample includes 8,000 to 10,000 distinct CDR3 sequences, around 6% of them seen just once. Documented time point: sample taken at primary tumor resection. Study results and limitations: Tracking of tumor mutation counts was seen in expanded intratumoral alpha and beta TCR counts.

Specimen: lung tumor tissue, collected at surgery. Every receptor here comes from a male donor with early-stage non-small cell lung cancer.

Many counts were recorded for this clonotype. Since the library was made to target alpha chains, this beta chain is a stray read and its abundance is not meaningful. V is TRBV19 and J is TRBJ2-5; the D is unclear. The germline V gene has CDR1 LNHDA and CDR2 SQIVND (reference sequence). Trimming left V 7 bases short and J 3 bases short, with 12 bases between. This CDR3 contains 13 residues. CDR3 loop: CASKIGSEETQYF. The CDR3 coding sequence is TGTGCCAGTAAGATCGGGTCGGAAGAGACCCAGTACTTC.

This clonotype was recorded many times. A library made for alpha chains picked up this beta chain off target, so its size means little. The chain uses TRBV5-1 and TRBJ2-1, with 10 bases fitting TRBD2. The germline CDR1 and CDR2 sequences are SGHRS and YFSETQ. V dropped 3 bases and J dropped 4; count of bases not matched to a gene: 1. The CDR3 loop spans 14 amino acids. The CDR3 loop is CASSSLAGYNEQFF. The CDR3 DNA reads TGCGCCAGCAGCTCACTAGCGGGGTACAATGAGCAGTTCTTC.

This clonotype has ten or more counts. Within a library made for alpha chains, this beta chain is off target, and its count is uninformative. This chain uses TRBV7-3 with TRBJ1-2; possible D gene TRBD1, 5 bases. CDR1 and CDR2 (germline): SGHTA, FQGTGA. The V end was cut by 10 bases, the J end by 8 bases, with 14 bases between. CDR3 length: 11 residues. Here the CDR3 reads CATRLGEGYTF. The CDR3 DNA is TGTGCCACCCGGCTAGGGGAAGGCTACACCTTC.

This clonotype was counted at least ten times. Found in a library prepared for alpha chains, this beta chain is an off-target read, and its abundance has little meaning. The rearrangement joins TRBV20-1 to TRBJ2-7; 9 bases agree with TRBD2. V shed 1 base, J shed 4 bases, and the junction held 8 bases outside the gene matches. The CDR3 sequence is 15 residues long. CDR1 is DFQATT, CDR2 SNEGSKA, per germline (reference sequence). CDR3 sequence reads: CSARGAGGASYEQYF. The CDR3 region has the DNA TGCAGTGCTAGAGGGGCGGGAGGGGCCTCTTACGAGCAGTACTTC.

In this sample, this clonotype turned up many times. This beta chain is a stray read from a library made for alpha chains; its abundance is not meaningful. The chain is built from TRBV6-1 and TRBJ1-5; D unresolved. CDR3 length: 13 amino acids. CDR1 is MNHNS, CDR2 SASEGT, per germline. V lost 6 bases and J lost 5, with 11 bases in between. CDR3 nucleotide sequence: TGTGCCAGCAGGACAAGAATGGATCAGCCCCAGCATTTT. Translation: CASRTRMDQPQHF.

Many counts were recorded for this clonotype. Found in a library prepared for alpha chains, this beta chain is an off-target read, and its abundance has little meaning. The rearrangement joins TRBV11-2 to TRBJ2-7; D perhaps matches TRBD2 (6 bases). V was pared by 5 bases and J by 0 bases, with 14 bases between. CDR3 length equals 15 residues. Germline loops: CDR1 SGHAT, CDR2 FQNNGV. The CDR3 DNA reads TGTGCCAGCAGCGTCACCGGGACTGCCTCCTACGAGCAGTACTTC. It translates to CASSVTGTASYEQYF.

At least ten counts were recorded for this clonotype. Within a library made for alpha chains, this beta chain is off target, and its count is uninformative. The J gene is TRBJ1-6, the V gene TRBV5-1; TRBD1 matches at 8 bases. Trimming at V came to 1 base and at J to 10 bases, leaving 7 bases not matched to a gene. CDR3 size: 15 residues. Germline-derived CDR1 and CDR2 are SGHRS and YFSETQ. The CDR3 loop reads CASSLKGQGGSPLHF. The CDR3, as DNA: TGCGCCAGCAGCTTGAAAGGACAGGGAGGCTCACCCCTCCACTTT. Combining the CDR3 with reference TRBV5-1 and TRBJ1-6 gives the whole variable domain KAGVTQTPRYLIKTRGQQVTLSCSPISGHRSVSWYQQTPGQGLQFLFEYFSETQRNKGNFPGRFSGRQFSNSRSEMNVSTLELGDSALYLCASSLKGQGGSPLHFGNGTRLTVT.

Sample share makes this clonotype medium-sized. For a library built for alpha chains, this beta chain is a stray read; little rests on its size. The rearrangement uses TRBV7-2 and TRBJ2-7; tentative D call: TRBD2 (6 bases). This CDR3 has 15 residues. The germline gives CDR1 SGHTA, CDR2 FQGNSA. V lost 1 base to trimming and J lost 4 bases, with 14 bases between them. CDR3 coding DNA: TGTGCCAGCAGCTTAGTCCCGGGAGACGAGTACGAGCAGTACTTC. It encodes CASSLVPGDEYEQYF. The full variable domain, completed using reference TRBV7-2 and TRBJ2-7, is GAGVSQSPSNKVTEKGKDVELRCDPISGHTALYWYRQSLGQGLEFLIYFQGNSAPDKSGLPSDRFSAERTGGSVSTLTIQRTQQEDSAVYLCASSLVPGDEYEQYFGPGTRLTVT.

This clonotype was counted at least ten times. For a library built for alpha chains, this beta chain is a stray read; little rests on its size. The CDR3: CAWSTGPNTEAFF. The CDR3 bases are TGTGCCTGGAGCACGGGCCCGAACACTGAAGCTTTCTTT. The chain carries TRBV30 and TRBJ1-1; D is uncertain. The V end lost 3 bases, the J end lost 1 base, and 9 bases lay between the germline ends. CDR3 size: 13 residues. Germline CDR1 reads GTSNPN; CDR2 reads SVGIG (reference sequence).

In its sample, this clonotype was seen many times. This beta chain is an unintended read in a library built for alpha chains; its size means little. This chain connects TRBV9 to TRBJ2-6, with D possibly matching TRBD2 (6 bases). From germline, CDR1 is SGDLS and CDR2 YYNGEE. CDR3 length: 18 amino acids. V dropped 2 bases and J dropped 0 bases, with 15 bases sitting between them. CDR3 sequence reads: CASSVPNGGSSGANVLTF. As DNA, the CDR3 is TGTGCCAGCAGCGTCCCCAACGGGGGAAGCTCTGGGGCCAACGTCCTGACTTTC.

Many counts were recorded for this clonotype. This beta chain represents an off-target read in a library built for alpha chains; its size is of limited meaning. The chain has TRBV27 and TRBJ1-2; TRBD1 agrees at 9 bases. The germline gives CDR1 MNHEY, CDR2 SMNVEV (reference sequence). The CDR3 extends over 14 amino acids. V lost 6 bases, J lost 5 bases, and 7 bases stayed unmatched. The CDR3 DNA follows: TGTGCCAGCAGGGGGACAGGGAAAGGGTATGGCTACACCTTC. Protein product: CASRGTGKGYGYTF.

For this clonotype: Because it lacks the conserved phenylalanine or tryptophan at the end, this CDR3 is likely a read error. It is unclear where the CDR3 begins or ends on the DNA, so no DNA is shown, and the CDR3 is as TCRdb lists it. For a library built for alpha chains, this beta chain is a stray read; little rests on its size. The chain links TRBV29-1 to TRBJ2-3; TRBD2, the table's D call, was not compared with the DNA. With termini counted, the CDR3 has 8 amino acids. From germline, CDR1 is SQVTM and CDR2 ANQGSEA. CDR3 in amino acids: CSVERGGI.

This clonotype was picked up a small number of times. For a library built for alpha chains, this beta chain is a stray read; little rests on its size. The genes are TRBV10-3 and TRBJ2-1; 8 nucleotides align to TRBD1. The V gene's germline CDR1 is ENHRY and CDR2 SYGVKD. The trim removed 0 bases at V and 2 bases at J, leaving 3 bases unmatched. The CDR3 runs 16 residues. CDR3 coding DNA: TGTGCCATCAGTGAGTCGGGACAGGTACCCTACAATGAGCAGTTCTTC. This codes for CAISESGQVPYNEQFF.

This clonotype was recorded at least ten times. A library made for alpha chains picked up this beta chain off target, so its size means little. The genes are TRBV7-9 and TRBJ2-1; unclear D gene. Germline lookup yields CDR1 SEHNR and CDR2 FQNEAQ (reference sequence). V lost 5 bases to trimming and J lost 5 bases, with 13 bases between them. This CDR3 region has 14 residues. Here the CDR3 reads CASSAHLNNNEQFF. The CDR3 nucleotides are TGTGCCAGCAGCGCCCACTTGAACAACAATGAGCAGTTCTTC.

This clonotype is termed medium-sized (0.01 to 0.1%). This beta chain slipped into a library made for alpha chains as a stray read, so its size is not meaningful. The genes are TRBV5-1 and TRBJ1-2; the match to TRBD1 covers 7 bases. CDR3 size: 14 residues. Germline V gene lookup returns CDR1 SGHRS and CDR2 YFSETQ. The V segment lost 3 bases and the J segment 2 bases; nucleotides outside the gene matches: 4. CDR3 DNA sequence: TGCGCCAGCAGCTGGGGACAGAACAACTATGGCTACACCTTC. Encoded protein: CASSWGQNNYGYTF.

In this sample, this clonotype turned up many times. Being off target in a library aimed at alpha chains, this beta chain has a size of little meaning. The V and J genes are TRBV30 and TRBJ1-6; maybe TRBD1 (6 bases). There are 15 residues in the CDR3. In germline, CDR1 is GTSNPN, CDR2 SVGIG (reference sequence). V shed 4 bases and J shed 7 bases, with 17 bases lying between them. CDR3 nucleotides: TGTGCCTGGACGGGACACCAAATTCGAAATTCACCCCTCCACTTT. It yields the protein CAWTGHQIRNSPLHF.

This clonotype counts as medium-sized. A library made for alpha chains picked up this beta chain off target, so its size means little. The rearrangement uses TRBV7-6 and TRBJ1-4, with TRBD1 matching 9 bases. This CDR3 is 14 amino acids long. V lost 5 bases and J lost 5; bases outside the gene matches: 3. Germline V gene sequence: CDR1 SGHVS, CDR2 FNYEAQ. The CDR3 is CASSPGTGNEKLFF. The CDR3 DNA is TGTGCCAGCAGCCCCGGGACAGGGAATGAAAAACTGTTTTTT.

By its share, this clonotype is medium-sized. Within a library made for alpha chains, this beta chain is off target, and its count is uninformative. J is TRBJ1-4 and V is TRBV5-1; weak D call: TRBD1 (6 bases). The CDR3 runs to 15 residues. Germline loops: CDR1 SGHRS, CDR2 YFSETQ. Trimming shortened V by 4 bases and J by 8 bases, and 18 bases separated the two germline ends. CDR3 in DNA: TGCGCCAGCAGCACCGGACAGCCCGGTAGCGAAAAACTGTTTTTT. It codes for CASSTGQPGSEKLFF.

Ten or more counts support this clonotype. This beta chain lies outside the target of a library built for alpha chains; its clone size means little. V gene TRBV12-3 or TRBV12-4 combines with J gene TRBJ2-1; no definite D call. V lost 0 bases, J lost 9 bases, and 12 bases lay in between. The CDR3 contains 14 residues. The CDR3 reads CASSLALPVGEQFF. Written as DNA, the CDR3 is TGTGCCAGCAGTTTAGCTTTGCCGGTCGGTGAGCAGTTCTTC.

Turning to this clonotype: A library made for alpha chains picked up this beta chain off target, so its size means little. This chain links TRBV7-2 with TRBJ1-1; no definite D call. Germline V gene data show CDR1 as SGHTA and CDR2 as FQGNSA. The CDR3 loop spans 12 amino acids. The V end lost 3 bases, the J end lost 8 bases, and 10 bases lay between the germline ends. The CDR3 is CASSLWGEEAFF. DNA of the CDR3: TGTGCCAGCAGCTTGTGGGGTGAAGAAGCTTTCTTT.

This clonotype showed up many times. This beta chain is an off-target read within a library intended for alpha chains, so its frequency means little. The chain uses TRBV6-1 and TRBJ1-6; possibly TRBD1 for D (6 bases). The CDR3 has 18 amino acids. V lost 1 base, J lost 10 bases, and 23 bases lay in between. Germline-derived CDR1 and CDR2 are MNHNS and SASEGT. CDR3 bases: TGTGCCAGCAGTGAAGGCCGATTTGTCGGGGGGCAAAAATCACCCCTCCACTTT. This gives the protein CASSEGRFVGGQKSPLHF.

This clonotype was detected many times. For a library built for alpha chains, this beta chain is a stray read; little rests on its size. This chain uses TRBV6-5 with TRBJ2-5, with TRBD1 identical over 8 bases. V dropped 9 bases and J dropped 4; count of bases not matched to a gene: 10. The CDR3 has 14 residues. Per the germline V gene, CDR1 is MNHEY and CDR2 is SVGAGI. The CDR3 sequence is CASWVTGVGETQYF. In nucleotides, the CDR3 is TGTGCCAGTTGGGTGACAGGGGTGGGAGAGACCCAGTACTTC.

There are many counts of this clonotype. Since the library was made to target alpha chains, this beta chain is a stray read and its abundance is not meaningful. The V gene is TRBV4-2, the J gene TRBJ2-7, with 9 bases that match TRBD2. Trimming removed 4 bases from V and 2 bases from J; junction bases left unmatched: 6. This CDR3 region has 15 residues. CDR1 is LGHNA, CDR2 YNFKEQ, per germline. This chain's CDR3 is CASSPRLADTYEQYF. The DNA of the CDR3 is TGTGCCAGCAGCCCAAGACTAGCGGATACCTACGAGCAGTACTTC.

This clonotype showed up many times. Within a library made for alpha chains, this beta chain is off target, and its count is uninformative. The chain links TRBV20-1 to TRBJ2-7; tentatively, D is TRBD1 (5 bases). CDR1 and CDR2 from the germline V gene are DFQATT and SNEGSKA (reference sequence). Trimming shortened V by 3 bases and J by 5 bases, and 11 bases separated the two germline ends. There are 12 residues in the CDR3. CDR3 in amino acids: CSASLGVDEQYV. The CDR3 region has the DNA TGCAGTGCTAGTTTAGGGGTGGACGAGCAGTACGTC.

This clonotype was picked up many times. This beta chain lies outside the target of a library built for alpha chains; its clone size means little. V is TRBV12-3 or TRBV12-4 and J is TRBJ2-3, with 10 bases aligning to TRBD2. This CDR3 contains 16 residues. Trimming removed 3 bases from V and 5 bases from J; junction bases left unmatched: 8. The CDR3 DNA reads TGTGCCAGCAGTTTGAGGACTAGCGGTTGGAAAGATACGCAGTATTTT. Protein sequence: CASSLRTSGWKDTQYF.

This clonotype was found many times. This beta chain was picked up by a library intended for alpha chains and is off target, so its count carries little meaning. The chain carries TRBV19 and TRBJ1-5; no clear D gene. V was clipped by 7 bases and J by 2 bases, with 15 bases between them. Germline CDR1 reads LNHDA; CDR2 reads SQIVND (reference sequence). This CDR3 is 15 amino acids long. The CDR3: CASTPRGRGNQPQHF. The CDR3 nucleotides read TGTGCCAGTACCCCTAGAGGTAGGGGCAATCAGCCCCAGCATTTT.